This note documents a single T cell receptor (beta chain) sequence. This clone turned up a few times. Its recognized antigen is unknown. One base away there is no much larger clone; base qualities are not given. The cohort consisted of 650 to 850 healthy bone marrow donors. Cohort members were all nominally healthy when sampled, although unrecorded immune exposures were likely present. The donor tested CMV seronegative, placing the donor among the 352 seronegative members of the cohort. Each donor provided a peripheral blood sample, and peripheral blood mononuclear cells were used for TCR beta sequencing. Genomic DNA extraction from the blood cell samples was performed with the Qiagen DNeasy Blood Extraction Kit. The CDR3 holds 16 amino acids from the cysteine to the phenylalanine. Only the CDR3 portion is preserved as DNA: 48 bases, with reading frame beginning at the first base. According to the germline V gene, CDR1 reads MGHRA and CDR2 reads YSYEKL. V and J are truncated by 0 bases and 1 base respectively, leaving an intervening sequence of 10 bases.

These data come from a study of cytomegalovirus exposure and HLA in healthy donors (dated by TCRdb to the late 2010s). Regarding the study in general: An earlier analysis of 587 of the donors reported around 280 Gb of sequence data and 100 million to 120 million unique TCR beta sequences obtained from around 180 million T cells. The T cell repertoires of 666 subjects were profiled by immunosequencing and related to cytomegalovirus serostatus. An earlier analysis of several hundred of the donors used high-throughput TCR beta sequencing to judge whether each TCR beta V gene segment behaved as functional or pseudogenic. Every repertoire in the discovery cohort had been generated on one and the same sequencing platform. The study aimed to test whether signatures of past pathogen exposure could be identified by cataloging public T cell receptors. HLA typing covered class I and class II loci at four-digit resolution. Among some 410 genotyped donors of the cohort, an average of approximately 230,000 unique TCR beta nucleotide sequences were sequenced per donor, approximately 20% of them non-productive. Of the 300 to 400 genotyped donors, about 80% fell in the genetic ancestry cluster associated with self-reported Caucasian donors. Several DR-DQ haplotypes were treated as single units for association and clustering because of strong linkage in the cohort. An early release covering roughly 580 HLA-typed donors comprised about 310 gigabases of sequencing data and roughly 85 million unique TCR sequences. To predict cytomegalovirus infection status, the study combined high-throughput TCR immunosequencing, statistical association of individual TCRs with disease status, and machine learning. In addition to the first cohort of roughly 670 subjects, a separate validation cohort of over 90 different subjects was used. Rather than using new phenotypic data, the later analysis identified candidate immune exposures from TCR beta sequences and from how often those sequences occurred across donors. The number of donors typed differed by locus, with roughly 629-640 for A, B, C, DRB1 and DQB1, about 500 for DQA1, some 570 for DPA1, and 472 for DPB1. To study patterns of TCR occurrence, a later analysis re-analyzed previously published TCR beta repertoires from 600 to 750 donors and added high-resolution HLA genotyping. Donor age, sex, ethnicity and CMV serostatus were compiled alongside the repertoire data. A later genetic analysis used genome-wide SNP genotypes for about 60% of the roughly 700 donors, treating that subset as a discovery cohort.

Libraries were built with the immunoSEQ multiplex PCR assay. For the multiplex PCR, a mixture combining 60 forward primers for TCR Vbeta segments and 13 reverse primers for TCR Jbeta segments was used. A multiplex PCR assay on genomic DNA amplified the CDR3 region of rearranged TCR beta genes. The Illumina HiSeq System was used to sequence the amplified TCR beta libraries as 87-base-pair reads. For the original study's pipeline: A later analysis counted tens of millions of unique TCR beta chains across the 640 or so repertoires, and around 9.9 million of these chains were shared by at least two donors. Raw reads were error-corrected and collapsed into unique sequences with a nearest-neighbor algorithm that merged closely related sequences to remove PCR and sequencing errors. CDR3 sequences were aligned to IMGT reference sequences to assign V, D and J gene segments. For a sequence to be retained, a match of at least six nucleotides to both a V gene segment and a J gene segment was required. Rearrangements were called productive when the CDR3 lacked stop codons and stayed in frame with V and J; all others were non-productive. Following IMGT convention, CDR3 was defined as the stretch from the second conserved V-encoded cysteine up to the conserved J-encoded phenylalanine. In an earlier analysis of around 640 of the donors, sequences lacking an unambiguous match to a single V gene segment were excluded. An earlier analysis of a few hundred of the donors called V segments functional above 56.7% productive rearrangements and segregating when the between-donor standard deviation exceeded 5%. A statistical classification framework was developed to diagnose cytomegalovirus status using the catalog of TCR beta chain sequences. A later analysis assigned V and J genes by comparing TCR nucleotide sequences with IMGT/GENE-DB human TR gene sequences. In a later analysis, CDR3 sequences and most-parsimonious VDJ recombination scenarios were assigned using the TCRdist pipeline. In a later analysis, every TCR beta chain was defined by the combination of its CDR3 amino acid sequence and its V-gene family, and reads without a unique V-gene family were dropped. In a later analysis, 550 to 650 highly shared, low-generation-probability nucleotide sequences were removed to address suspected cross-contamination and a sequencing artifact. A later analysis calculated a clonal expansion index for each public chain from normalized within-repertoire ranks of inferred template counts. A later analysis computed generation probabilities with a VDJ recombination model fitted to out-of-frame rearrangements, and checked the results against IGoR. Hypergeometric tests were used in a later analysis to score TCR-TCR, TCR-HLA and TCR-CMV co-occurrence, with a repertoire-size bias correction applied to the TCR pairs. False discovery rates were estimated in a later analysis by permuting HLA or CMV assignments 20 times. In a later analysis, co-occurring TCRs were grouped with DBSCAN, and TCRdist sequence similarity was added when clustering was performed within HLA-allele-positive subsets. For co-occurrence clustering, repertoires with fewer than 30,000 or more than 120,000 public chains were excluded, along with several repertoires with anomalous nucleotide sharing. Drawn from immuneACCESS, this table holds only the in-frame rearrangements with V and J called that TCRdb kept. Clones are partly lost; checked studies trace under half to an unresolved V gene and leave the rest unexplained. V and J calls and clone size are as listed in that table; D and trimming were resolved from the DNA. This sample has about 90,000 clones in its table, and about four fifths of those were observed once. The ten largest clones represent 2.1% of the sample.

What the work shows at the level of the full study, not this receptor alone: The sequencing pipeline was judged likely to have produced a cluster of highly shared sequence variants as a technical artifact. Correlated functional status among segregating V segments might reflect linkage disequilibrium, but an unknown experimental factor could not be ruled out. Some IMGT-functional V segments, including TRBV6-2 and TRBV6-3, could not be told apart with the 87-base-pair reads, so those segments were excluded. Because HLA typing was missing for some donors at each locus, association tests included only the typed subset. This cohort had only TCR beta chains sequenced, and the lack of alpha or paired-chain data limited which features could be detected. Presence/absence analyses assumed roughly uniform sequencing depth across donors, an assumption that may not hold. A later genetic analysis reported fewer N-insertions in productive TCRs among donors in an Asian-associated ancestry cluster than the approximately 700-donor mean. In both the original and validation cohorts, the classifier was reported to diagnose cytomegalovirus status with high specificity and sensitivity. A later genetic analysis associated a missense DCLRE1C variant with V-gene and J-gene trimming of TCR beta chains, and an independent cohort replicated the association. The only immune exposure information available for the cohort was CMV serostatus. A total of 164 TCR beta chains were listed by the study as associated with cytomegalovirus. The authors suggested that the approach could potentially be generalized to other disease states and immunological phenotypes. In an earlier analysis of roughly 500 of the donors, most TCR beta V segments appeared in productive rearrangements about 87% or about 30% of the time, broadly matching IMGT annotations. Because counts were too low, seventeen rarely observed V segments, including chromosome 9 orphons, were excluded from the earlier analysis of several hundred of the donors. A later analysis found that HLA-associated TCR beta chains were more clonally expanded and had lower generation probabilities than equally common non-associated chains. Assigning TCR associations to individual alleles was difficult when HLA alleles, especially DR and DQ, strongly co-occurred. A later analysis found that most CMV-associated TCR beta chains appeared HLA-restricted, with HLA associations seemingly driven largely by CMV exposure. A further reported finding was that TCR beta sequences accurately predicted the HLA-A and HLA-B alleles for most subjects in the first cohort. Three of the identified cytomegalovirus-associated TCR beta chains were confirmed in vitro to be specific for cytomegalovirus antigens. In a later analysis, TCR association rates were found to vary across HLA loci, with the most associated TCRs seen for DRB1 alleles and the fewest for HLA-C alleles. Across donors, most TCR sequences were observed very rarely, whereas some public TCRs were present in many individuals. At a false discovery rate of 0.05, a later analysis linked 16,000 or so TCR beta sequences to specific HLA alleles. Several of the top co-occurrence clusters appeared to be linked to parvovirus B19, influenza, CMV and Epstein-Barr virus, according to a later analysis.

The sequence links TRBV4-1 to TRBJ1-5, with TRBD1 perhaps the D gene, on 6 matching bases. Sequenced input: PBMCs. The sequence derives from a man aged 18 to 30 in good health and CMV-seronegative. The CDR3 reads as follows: CASSQDQGSSNQPQHF. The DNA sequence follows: TGCGCCAGCAGCCAAGATCAGGGGTCGAGCAATCAGCCCCAGCATTTT.